The clone carrying this T cell receptor beta chain appeared many times. The sample's time point: newly diagnosed GD, antithyroid drugs for less than 3 months. Extracted PBMC RNA gave rise to the TCR library. The data stem from a study of regulatory T cells in long-lasting Graves disease. The length of the CDR3 is 13 residues. With V trimmed by 6 bases and J by 5 bases, 4 bases remained unmatched. Germline V gene sequence: CDR1 MNHNS, CDR2 SASEGT. Arm-PCR of CDR3 regions with iRepertoire HTBI primers generated TCR beta libraries. TCRdb analysed the multiplex PCR reads with MiXCR anew, one entry per CDR3 protein. The sample has 550,000 to 650,000 distinct CDR3 sequences; 15% to 20% are singletons. This same sample was also taken into another study, of T cells in Graves' hyperthyroidism and ophthalmopathy.

This sequence joins TRBV6-1 and TRBJ2-7; 10 bases agree with TRBD2. The material sequenced was peripheral blood mononuclear cells (PBMCs), taken at new diagnosis, from a patient treated with antithyroid drugs. This receptor was taken from a man aged 18-30 years with Graves disease. The CDR3 sequence is CASRLAGFDEQYF. CDR3 nucleotide sequence: TGTGCCAGCAGACTAGCGGGATTTGACGAGCAGTACTTC.